This T cell receptor beta chain was found in a study of T cell repertoires in cytomegalovirus infection. Study as a whole: From public TCR beta signatures came an indication of both CMV infection and matching HLA type. General study findings and limits: There were carriers of CMV plus the relevant HLA, and cumulative public TCR beta family frequency identified them. CMV-specific TCR beta clonotypes restricted by HLA-C were the ones dominating the ex vivo response.

TCRdb redid the calling of the reads with MiXCR, one entry per CDR3 protein. The repertoire holds 490,000 or so distinct CDR3 sequences, with around 10% as singletons. In its sample, this clonotype was seen many times. The antigen remains unidentified. The CDR3 runs 16 residues. Germline V gene lookup returns CDR1 SGHTA and CDR2 FQGNSA. The ends lost 5 bases at V and 1 base at J; junction bases unmatched: 9. J is TRBJ2-3 and V is TRBV7-2; the match to TRBD2 covers 7 bases. The specimen sequenced was PBMCs. The sequence was collected from a human donor in good health (CMV status not recorded). Some clones in this sample may be carry-over from other donors' samples. CDR3 bases: TGTGCCAGCAGCGTCTCCGGGGCGGGGGGCACAGATACGCAGTATTTT. It specifies CASSVSGAGGTDTQYF.